The sample holds a few counts of the clone carrying this TCR beta chain. This sample is part of a study of neurological immune-mediated disorders. A single record per CDR3 protein comes from TCRdb applying MiXCR to the 5' RACE reads. This repertoire shows tens of thousands of distinct CDR3 sequences, less than 5.5% found once; its top ten account for around 6.9%. Germline V gene sequence: CDR1 ENHRY, CDR2 SYGVKD. This CDR3 has 18 amino acids. V dropped 0 bases and J dropped 5; count of bases not matched to a gene: 12. Sequencing was performed on PBMCs. The receptor was isolated from a man younger than 45 with multiple sclerosis. This chain connects TRBV10-3 to TRBJ2-3; 9 bases align to TRBD2. The CDR3 loop reads CAISESPYRGGAQDTQYF. In nucleotides, the CDR3 is TGTGCCATCAGTGAGTCCCCTTATCGCGGGGGGGCGCAAGATACGCAGTATTTT.